Below are 6 T cell receptor beta chains sequenced from a single sample in a study of blood T cell repertoires in COVID-19. Some clones are missing from TCRdb's copy, which holds only in-frame ones; the method was immunoSEQ multiplex PCR. This table has roughly 220,000 clones, about 85% appearing once. Sequenced input: peripheral blood. Receptors originate from a woman aged 45 to 65 with COVID-19, enrolled during active disease.

The rearrangement links TRBV6-5 to TRBJ1-5; TRBD1 might be the D (6 bases). The germline CDR1 and CDR2 sequences are MNHEY and SVGAGI. With 5 bases removed from V and 7 bases from J, the gap between germline ends came to 15 bases. The CDR3 loop spans 14 amino acids. Written as DNA, the CDR3 is TGTGCCAGCAGTCCCGCAGGGGTCGGACAGCCCCAGCATTTT. It yields the protein CASSPAGVGQPQHF.

V and J are TRBV14 and TRBJ1-2, with 8 bases identical to TRBD1. This CDR3 contains 14 residues. V was pared by 5 bases and J by 8 bases, with 10 bases of the junction left unmatched. Germline values: CDR1 SGHDN, CDR2 FVKESK. The CDR3 nucleotides are TGTGCCAGCAGCGGGTACAGGGGGTCGCGGGGCTACACCTTC. Its translation: CASSGYRGSRGYTF. Full variable domain (outside the CDR3, taken from reference TRBV14 and TRBJ1-2): EAGVTQFPSHSVIEKGQTVTLRCDPISGHDNLYWYRRVMGKEIKFLLHFVKESKQDESGMPNNRFLAERTGGTYSTLKVQPAELEDSGVYFCASSGYRGSRGYTFGSGTRLTVV.

The chain carries TRBV7-2 and TRBJ2-1, with TRBD2 identical over 13 bases. Per germline, CDR1 SGHTA and CDR2 FQGNSA. This CDR3 has 17 residues. J was trimmed by 4 bases and V by 1 base; bases with no gene match: 4. The CDR3 DNA reads as TGTGCCAGCAGCTTAGTGACTAGCGGGGGGCCTTACAATGAGCAGTTCTTC. Its protein is CASSLVTSGGPYNEQFF.

The chain combines TRBV30 with TRBJ2-2; TRBD1 is a possible D gene (5 bases). CDR1 and CDR2 (germline): GTSNPN, SVGIG (reference sequence). The V gene lost 0 bases and the J gene lost 3 bases, with 8 bases spanning the gap. The CDR3 has 14 amino acids. This chain's CDR3 is CAWSVDSYTGELFF. The DNA for the CDR3 is TGTGCCTGGAGTGTAGACAGCTACACCGGGGAGCTGTTTTTT.

The chain carries TRBV5-1 and TRBJ2-1; TRBD2 matches 8 bases. The length of the CDR3 is 14 residues. J was trimmed by 8 bases and V by 3 bases; bases with no gene match: 7. Looked up from germline, CDR1 is SGHRS and CDR2 is YFSETQ. As DNA, the CDR3 is TGCGCCAGCAGCTCGTCGGGGGGGCCGGATGAGCAGTTCTTC. Protein: CASSSSGGPDEQFF.

This chain's CDR3 is CASSTGLAYNEQFF. CDR3 DNA sequence: TGCGCCAGCAGTACAGGGCTAGCCTACAATGAGCAGTTCTTC. This chain links TRBV10-1 with TRBJ2-1; D is perhaps TRBD1 (6 bases). The CDR3 runs 14 residues. Trimming removed 5 bases at V and 2 bases at J, with 10 bases between. Germline V CDR1 and CDR2: WNHNN, SYGVQD (reference sequence).